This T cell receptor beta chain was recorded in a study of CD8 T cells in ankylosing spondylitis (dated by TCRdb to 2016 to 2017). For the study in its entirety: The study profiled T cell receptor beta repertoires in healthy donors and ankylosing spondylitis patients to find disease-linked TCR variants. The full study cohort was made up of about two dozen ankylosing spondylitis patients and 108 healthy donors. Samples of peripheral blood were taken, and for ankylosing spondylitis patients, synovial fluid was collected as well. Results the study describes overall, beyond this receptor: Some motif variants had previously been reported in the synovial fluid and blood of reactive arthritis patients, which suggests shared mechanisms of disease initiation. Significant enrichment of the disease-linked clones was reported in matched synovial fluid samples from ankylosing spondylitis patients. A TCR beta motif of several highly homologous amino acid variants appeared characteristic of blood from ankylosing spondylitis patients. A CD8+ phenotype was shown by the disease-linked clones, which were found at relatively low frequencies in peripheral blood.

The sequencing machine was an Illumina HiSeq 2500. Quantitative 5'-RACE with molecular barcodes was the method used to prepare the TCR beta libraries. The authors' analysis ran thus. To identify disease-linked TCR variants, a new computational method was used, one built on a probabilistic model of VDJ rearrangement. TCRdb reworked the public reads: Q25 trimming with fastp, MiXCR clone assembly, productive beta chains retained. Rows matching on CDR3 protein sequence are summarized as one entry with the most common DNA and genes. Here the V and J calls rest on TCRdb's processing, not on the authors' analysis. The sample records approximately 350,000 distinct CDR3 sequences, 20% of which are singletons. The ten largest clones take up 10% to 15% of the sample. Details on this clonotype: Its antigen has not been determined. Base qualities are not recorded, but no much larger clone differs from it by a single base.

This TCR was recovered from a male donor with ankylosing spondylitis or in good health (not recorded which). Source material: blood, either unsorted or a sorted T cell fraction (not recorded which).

The CDR3 region: CSVADRDLGGTEAFF. The sequence in DNA is TGCAGCGTCGCCGACAGGGACCTTGGGGGGACTGAAGCTTTCTTT. The chain couples TRBV29-1 to TRBJ1-1; TRBD1 fits 7 bases in the junction. The CDR3, cysteine through phenylalanine, is 15 amino acids long. Of the read, only the CDR3 DNA is kept; its 45 bases are in frame from base 1. The germline V gene provides CDR1 SQVTM and CDR2 ANQGSEA. V has 6 bases trimmed and J has 5 bases trimmed; junction bases matching no gene number 15.